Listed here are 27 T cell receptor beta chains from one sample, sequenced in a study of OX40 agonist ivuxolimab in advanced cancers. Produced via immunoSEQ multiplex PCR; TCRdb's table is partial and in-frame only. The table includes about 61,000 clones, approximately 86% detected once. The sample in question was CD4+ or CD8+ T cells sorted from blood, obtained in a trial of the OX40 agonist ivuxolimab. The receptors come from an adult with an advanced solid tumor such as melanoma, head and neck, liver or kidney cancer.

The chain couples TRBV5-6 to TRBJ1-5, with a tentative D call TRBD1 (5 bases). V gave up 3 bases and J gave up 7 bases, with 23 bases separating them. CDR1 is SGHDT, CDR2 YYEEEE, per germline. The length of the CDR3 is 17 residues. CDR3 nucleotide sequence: TGTGCCAGCAGCTCCCCCCCACGTGGGGCTTTAGACCAGCCCCAGCATTTT. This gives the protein CASSSPPRGALDQPQHF.

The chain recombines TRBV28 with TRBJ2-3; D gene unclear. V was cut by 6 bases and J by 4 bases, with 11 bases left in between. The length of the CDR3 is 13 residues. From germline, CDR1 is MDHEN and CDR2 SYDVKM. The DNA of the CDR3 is TGTGCCAGCAGCCTCAAAGGATCAGATACGCAGTATTTT. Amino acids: CASSLKGSDTQYF. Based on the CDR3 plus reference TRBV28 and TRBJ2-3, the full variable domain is DVKVTQSSRYLVKRTGEKVFLECVQDMDHENMFWYRQDPGLGLRLIYFSYDVKMKEKGDIPEGYSVSREKKERFSLILESASTNQTSMYLCASSLKGSDTQYFGPGTRLTVL.

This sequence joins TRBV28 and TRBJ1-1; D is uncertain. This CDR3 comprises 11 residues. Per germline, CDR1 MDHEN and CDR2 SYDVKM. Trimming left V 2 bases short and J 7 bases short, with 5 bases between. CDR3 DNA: TGTGCCAGCAGTTTACGTAGTGAAGCTTTCTTT. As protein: CASSLRSEAFF.

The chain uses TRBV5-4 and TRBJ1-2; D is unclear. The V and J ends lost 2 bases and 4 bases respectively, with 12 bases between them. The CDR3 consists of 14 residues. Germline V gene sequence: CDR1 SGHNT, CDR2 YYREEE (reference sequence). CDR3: CASSFASLSYGYTF. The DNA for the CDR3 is TGTGCCAGCAGCTTTGCATCTCTTTCCTATGGCTACACCTTC.

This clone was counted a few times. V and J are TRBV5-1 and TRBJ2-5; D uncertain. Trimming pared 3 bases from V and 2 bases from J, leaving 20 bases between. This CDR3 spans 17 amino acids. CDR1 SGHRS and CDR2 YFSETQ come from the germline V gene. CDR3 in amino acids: CASSSGGRTAMQETQYF. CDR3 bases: TGCGCCAGCAGCTCCGGCGGCAGGACGGCGATGCAAGAGACCCAGTACTTC.

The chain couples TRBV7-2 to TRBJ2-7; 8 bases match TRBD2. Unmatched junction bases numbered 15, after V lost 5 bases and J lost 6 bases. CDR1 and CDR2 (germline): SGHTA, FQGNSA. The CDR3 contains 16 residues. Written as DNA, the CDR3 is TGTGCCAGCAGCCCCCAGTCCGGGACTAGTGTTGTCGAGCAGTACTTC. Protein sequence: CASSPQSGTSVVEQYF.

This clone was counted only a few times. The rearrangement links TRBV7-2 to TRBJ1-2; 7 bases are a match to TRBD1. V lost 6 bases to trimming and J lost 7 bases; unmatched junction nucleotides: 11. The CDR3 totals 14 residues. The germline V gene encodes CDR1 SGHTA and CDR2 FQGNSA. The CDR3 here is CASRLFRGDSGYTF. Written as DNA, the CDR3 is TGTGCCAGCAGGCTCTTTAGGGGGGACAGTGGCTACACCTTC.

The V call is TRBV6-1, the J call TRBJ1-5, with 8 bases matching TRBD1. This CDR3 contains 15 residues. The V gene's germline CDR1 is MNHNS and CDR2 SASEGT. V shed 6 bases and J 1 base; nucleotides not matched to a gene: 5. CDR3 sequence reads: CASSSQGASNQPQHF. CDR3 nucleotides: TGTGCCAGCAGCTCTCAGGGGGCGAGCAATCAGCCCCAGCATTTT.

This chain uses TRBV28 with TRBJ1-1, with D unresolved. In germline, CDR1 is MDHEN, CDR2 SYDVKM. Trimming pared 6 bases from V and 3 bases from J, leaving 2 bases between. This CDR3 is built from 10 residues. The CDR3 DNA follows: TGTGCCAGCAGCTACACTGAAGCTTTCTTT. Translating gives CASSYTEAFF.

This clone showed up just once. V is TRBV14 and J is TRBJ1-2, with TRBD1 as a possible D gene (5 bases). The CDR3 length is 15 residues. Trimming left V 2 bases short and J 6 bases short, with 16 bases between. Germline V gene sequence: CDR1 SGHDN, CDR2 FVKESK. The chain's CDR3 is CASSQQGATRDGYTF. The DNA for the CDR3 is TGTGCCAGCAGCCAACAGGGTGCCACTAGGGATGGCTACACCTTC.

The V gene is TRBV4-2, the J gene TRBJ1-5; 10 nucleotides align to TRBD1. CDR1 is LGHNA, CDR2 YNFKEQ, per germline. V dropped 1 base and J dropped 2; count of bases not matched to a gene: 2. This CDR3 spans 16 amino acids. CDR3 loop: CASSQAGTGGNQPQHF. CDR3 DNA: TGTGCCAGCAGCCAAGCCGGGACAGGGGGCAATCAGCCCCAGCATTTT.

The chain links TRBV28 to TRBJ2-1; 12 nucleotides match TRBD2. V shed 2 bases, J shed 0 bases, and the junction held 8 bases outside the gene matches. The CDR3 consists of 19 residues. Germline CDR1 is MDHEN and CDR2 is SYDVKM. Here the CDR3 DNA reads TGTGCCAGCAGTTTAGCAATGACTAGCGGGGGCCACTCCTACAATGAGCAGTTCTTC. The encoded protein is CASSLAMTSGGHSYNEQFF.

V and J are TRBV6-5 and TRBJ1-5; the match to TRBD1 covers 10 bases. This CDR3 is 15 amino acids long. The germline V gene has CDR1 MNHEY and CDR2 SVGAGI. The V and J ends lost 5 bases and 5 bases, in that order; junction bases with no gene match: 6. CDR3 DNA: TGTGCCAGCAGTCCGGACAGGGGGGTGCATCAGCCCCAGCATTTT. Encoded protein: CASSPDRGVHQPQHF.

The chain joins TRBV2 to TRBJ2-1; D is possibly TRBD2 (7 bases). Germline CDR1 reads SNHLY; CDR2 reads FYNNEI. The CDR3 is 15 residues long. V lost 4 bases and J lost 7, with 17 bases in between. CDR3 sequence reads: CASSGRGGPKNEQFF. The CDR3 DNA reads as TGTGCCAGCAGTGGGAGGGGGGGCCCGAAGAATGAGCAGTTCTTC.

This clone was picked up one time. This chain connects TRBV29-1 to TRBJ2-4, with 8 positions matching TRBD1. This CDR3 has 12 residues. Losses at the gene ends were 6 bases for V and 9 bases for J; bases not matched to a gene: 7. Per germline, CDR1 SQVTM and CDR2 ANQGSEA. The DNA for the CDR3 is TGCAGCGTAGCGGACAGGGTGGGCATTCAGTACTTC. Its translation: CSVADRVGIQYF.

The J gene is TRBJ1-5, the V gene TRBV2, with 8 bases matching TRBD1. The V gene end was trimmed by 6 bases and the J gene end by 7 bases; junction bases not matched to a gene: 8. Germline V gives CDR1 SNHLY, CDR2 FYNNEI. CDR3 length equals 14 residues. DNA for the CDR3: TGTGCCAGCAGGGGAGACAGGGGAAGCCAGCCCCAGCATTTT. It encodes CASRGDRGSQPQHF.

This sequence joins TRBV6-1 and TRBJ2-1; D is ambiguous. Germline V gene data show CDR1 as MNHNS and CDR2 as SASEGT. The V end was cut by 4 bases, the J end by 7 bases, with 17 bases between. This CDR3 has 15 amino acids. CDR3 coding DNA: TGTGCCAGCAGTGCCGGATTGGGGAAGACGAATGAGCAGTTCTTC. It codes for CASSAGLGKTNEQFF.

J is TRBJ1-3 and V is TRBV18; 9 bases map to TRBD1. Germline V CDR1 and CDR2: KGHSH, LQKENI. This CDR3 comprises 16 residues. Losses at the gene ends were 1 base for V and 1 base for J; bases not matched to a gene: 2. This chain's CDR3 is CASSPRTGVSGNTIYF. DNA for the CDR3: TGTGCCAGCTCACCACGGACAGGGGTGTCTGGAAACACCATATATTTT.

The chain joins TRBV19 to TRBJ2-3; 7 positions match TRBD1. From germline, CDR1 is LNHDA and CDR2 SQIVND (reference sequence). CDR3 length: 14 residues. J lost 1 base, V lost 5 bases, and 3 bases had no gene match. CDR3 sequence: CASSVGQGTDTQYF. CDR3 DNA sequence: TGTGCCAGTAGTGTCGGACAGGGCACAGATACGCAGTATTTT.

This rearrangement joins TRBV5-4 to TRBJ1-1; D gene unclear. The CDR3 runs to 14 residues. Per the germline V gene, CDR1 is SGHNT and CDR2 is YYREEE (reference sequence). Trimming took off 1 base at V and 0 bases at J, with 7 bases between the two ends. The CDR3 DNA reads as TGTGCCAGCAGCTTGAGGGCCATGAACACTGAAGCTTTCTTT. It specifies CASSLRAMNTEAFF.

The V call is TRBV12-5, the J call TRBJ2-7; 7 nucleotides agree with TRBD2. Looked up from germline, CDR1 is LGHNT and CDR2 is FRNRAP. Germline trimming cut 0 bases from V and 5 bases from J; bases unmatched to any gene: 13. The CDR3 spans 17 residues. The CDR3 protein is CASGLVPIWGGGHEQYF. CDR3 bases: TGTGCTAGTGGTTTGGTACCGATTTGGGGGGGAGGCCACGAGCAGTACTTC.

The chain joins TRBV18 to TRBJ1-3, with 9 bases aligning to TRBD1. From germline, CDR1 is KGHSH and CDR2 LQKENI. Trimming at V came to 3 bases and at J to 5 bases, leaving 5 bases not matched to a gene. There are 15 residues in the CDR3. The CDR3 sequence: CASSPSQGARNTIYF. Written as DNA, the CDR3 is TGTGCCAGCTCACCGTCACAGGGGGCAAGAAACACCATATATTTT.

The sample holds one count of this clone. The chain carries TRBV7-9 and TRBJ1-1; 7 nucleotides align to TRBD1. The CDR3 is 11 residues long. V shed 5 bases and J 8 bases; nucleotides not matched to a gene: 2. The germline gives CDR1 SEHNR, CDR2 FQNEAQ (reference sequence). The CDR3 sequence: CASSPDREAFF. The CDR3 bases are TGTGCCAGCAGCCCGGACAGGGAAGCTTTCTTT.

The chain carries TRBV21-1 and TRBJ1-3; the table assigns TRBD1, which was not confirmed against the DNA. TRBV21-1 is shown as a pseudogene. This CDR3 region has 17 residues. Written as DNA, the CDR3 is TGTGCCAGCAGCCCCCCTGGGCAGATAAGCTCTGGAAACACCATATATTTT. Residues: CASSPPGQISSGNTIYF.

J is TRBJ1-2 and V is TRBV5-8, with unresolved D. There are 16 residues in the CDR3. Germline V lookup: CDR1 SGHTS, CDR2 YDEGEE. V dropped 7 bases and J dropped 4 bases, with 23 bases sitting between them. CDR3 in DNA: TGTGCCAGCGGATCCCCCGGCGAAAGCCCTATCTATGGCTACACCTTC. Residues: CASGSPGESPIYGYTF.

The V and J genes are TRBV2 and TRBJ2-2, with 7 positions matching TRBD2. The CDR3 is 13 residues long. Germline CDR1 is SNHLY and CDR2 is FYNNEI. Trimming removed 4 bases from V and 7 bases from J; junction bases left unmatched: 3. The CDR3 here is CASSARGSGELFF. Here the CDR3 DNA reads TGTGCCAGCAGTGCGCGGGGGAGCGGGGAGCTGTTTTTT.

The DNA for the CDR3 is TGTGCCAGCATCTTCGGCTACGAGCAGTACTTC. The encoded protein is CASIFGYEQYF. This rearrangement joins TRBV28 to TRBJ2-7; the D is unclear. V dropped 7 bases and J dropped 3 bases, with 7 bases sitting between them. The CDR3 loop spans 11 amino acids. From germline, CDR1 is MDHEN and CDR2 SYDVKM.